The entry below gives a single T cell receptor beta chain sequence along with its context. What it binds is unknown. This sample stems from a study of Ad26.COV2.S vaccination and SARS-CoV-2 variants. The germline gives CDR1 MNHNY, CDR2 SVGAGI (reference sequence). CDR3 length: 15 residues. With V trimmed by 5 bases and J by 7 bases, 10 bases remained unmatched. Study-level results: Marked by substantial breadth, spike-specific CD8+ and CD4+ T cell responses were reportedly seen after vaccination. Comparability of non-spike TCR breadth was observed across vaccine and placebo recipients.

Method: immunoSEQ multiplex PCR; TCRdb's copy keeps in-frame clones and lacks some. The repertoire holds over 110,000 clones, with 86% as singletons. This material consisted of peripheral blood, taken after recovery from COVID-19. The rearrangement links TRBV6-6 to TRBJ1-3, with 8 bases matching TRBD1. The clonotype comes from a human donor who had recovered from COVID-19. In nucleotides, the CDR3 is TGTGCCAGCAGTATCGGGACAGGTTTTGCTAACACCATATATTTT. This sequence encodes CASSIGTGFANTIYF.